This T cell receptor beta chain was obtained from a study of radiation and T cells in renal cell carcinoma. General observations from the study: In blood, top tumor clones expanded by 2 weeks, shrinking by 4.

Germline V gives CDR1 LNHDA, CDR2 SQIVND (reference sequence). V was clipped by 1 base and J by 10 bases, with 11 bases between them. The CDR3 sequence is 13 residues long. Documented time point: blood 2 weeks post-SBRT. Regarding treatment: 15 Gy SBRT to primary tumor, nephrectomy 4 weeks later. After SBRT, blood was collected at 2 and 4 weeks, plus baseline. To note about this clone: Antigen unknown.

Repertoires were generated with immunoSEQ multiplex PCR, while TCRdb's copy carries only in-frame clones and drops some. The sample consists of about 65,000 clones, roughly four fifths of them appearing once. The sample here was blood, taken from a patient whose treatment included radiotherapy and nephrectomy. The gene calls are TRBV19 and TRBJ2-1; D might be TRBD1 (6 bases). This TCR came from a man aged 55 to 70 with renal cell carcinoma. CDR3 residues: CASSIVGQGEQFF. The CDR3 DNA reads as TGTGCCAGTAGTATAGTAGGGCAGGGGGAGCAGTTCTTC.